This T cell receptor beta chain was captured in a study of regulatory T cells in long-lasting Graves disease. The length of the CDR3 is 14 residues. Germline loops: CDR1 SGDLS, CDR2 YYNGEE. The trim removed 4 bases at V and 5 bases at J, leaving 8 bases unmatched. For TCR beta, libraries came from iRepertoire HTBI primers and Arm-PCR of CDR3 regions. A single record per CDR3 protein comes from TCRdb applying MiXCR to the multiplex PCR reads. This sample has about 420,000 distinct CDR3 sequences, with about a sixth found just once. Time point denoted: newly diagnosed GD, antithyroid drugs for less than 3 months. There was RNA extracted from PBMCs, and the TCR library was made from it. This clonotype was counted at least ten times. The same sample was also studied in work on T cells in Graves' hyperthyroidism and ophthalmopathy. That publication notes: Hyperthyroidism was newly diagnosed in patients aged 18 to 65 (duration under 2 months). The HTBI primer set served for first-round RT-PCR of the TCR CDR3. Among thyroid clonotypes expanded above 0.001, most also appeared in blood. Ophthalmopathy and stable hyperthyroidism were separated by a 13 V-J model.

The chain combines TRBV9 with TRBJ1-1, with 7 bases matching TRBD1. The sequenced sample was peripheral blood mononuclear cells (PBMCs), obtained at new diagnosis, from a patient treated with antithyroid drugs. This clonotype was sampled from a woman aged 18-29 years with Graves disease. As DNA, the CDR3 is TGTGCCAGCAGCAGTGAAGGGGGCTGGACTGAAGCTTTCTTT. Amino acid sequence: CASSSEGGWTEAFF.